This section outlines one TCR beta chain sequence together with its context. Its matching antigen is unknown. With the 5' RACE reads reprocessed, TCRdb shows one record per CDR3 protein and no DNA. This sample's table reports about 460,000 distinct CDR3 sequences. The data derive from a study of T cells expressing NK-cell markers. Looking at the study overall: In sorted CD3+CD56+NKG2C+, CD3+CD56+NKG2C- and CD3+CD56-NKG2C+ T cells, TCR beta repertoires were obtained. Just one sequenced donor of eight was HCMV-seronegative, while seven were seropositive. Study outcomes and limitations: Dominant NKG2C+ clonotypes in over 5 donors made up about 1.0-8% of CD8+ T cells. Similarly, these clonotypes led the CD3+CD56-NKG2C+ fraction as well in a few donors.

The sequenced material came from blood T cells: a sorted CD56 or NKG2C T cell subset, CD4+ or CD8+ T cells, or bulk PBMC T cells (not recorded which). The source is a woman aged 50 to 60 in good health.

Here the CDR3 reads CSARDEPGGGYGKLFF. The rearrangement joins TRBV20-1 to TRBJ1-4; TCRdb's D call of TRBD1 is untestable without DNA. Germline V lookup: CDR1 DFQATT, CDR2 SNEGSKA (reference sequence). The length of the CDR3 is 16 residues.